These T cell receptor beta chains were read from a single sample in a study of cytomegalovirus exposure and HLA in healthy donors. The method was immunoSEQ multiplex PCR; TCRdb's version includes in-frame clones alone and lacks a portion of them. The table includes some 120,000 clones, roughly 83% detected once. Sample: PBMCs. The receptors were sampled from a man aged 18 to 30 in good health and CMV-seronegative. Each CDR3 is given with its conserved first and last residue. The D gene is left open where the match is weak. A clone size is listed for some rows: how often the clone was seen (once, few, many), or a class if it is expanded.

-,TRBV7-9,TRBD1,13,TRBJ1-5,TGTGCCAGCAGCTGGGACAGAACTCAGCCCCAGCATTTT,CASSWDRTQPQHF
few,TRBV5-1,TRBD2,15,TRBJ2-7,TGCGCCAGCAGCTTACTAGCGGGATCCTCGGGGGAGCAGTACTTC,CASSLLAGSSGEQYF
-,TRBV7-2,-,14,TRBJ2-7,TGTGCCAGCAGACGTTTCCAGGGGGGCTACGAGCAGTACTTC,CASRRFQGGYEQYF
-,TRBV9,-,14,TRBJ1-3,TGTGCCAGCAGCGGGACAGATTCTGGAAACACCATATATTTT,CASSGTDSGNTIYF
few,TRBV5-4,-,15,TRBJ2-2,TGTGCCAGCAGTTCCGGGACTTCGAACACCGGGGAGCTGTTTTTT,CASSSGTSNTGELFF
-,TRBV2,TRBD2,15,TRBJ2-1,TGTGCCAGCAGTGAACTTGGGACTAGTGTTTATGAGCAGTTCTTC,CASSELGTSVYEQFF
-,TRBV11-2,-,15,TRBJ1-3,TGTGCCAGCAGCCCGGTCCGTGGGAGTAGAAACACCATATATTTT,CASSPVRGSRNTIYF
-,TRBV6-5,-,12,TRBJ1-5,TGTGCCAGCACTCACGCGGGGGCTCCCCAGCATTTT,CASTHAGAPQHF
-,TRBV2,-,14,TRBJ1-1,TGTGCCAGCAGGACCACTCAGGAGAACACTGAAGCTTTCTTT,CASRTTQENTEAFF
-,TRBV5-1,TRBD2,15,TRBJ2-1,TGCGCCAGCACGCTCTCTAGCGGAGATTACAATGAGCAGTTCTTC,CASTLSSGDYNEQFF
-,TRBV27,TRBD2,16,TRBJ2-3,TGTGCCAGCAGTCCATGGGCTAGCGGGAGTGACGATACGCAGTATTTT,CASSPWASGSDDTQYF
few,TRBV6-5,TRBD1,13,TRBJ1-3,TGTGCCAGCAGTAAGGGACAGGGAAACACCATATATTTT,CASSKGQGNTIYF
-,TRBV28,-,15,TRBJ1-2,TGTGCCAGTAGCTTTAGGGGCAGCTCTAACTATGGCTACACCTTC,CASSFRGSSNYGYTF
-,TRBV27,-,15,TRBJ2-3,TGTGCCAGCAGTTACTCCGGAACCGGGACTTTACCAAGGTATTTT,CASSYSGTGTLPRYF
-,TRBV10-3,-,19,TRBJ2-3,TGTGCCATCAGTGGGGCAGCAGCTCGGGAAACCCCTAGCACAGATACGCAGTATTTT,CAISGAAARETPSTDTQYF
-,TRBV6-5,TRBD2,16,TRBJ2-5,TGTGCCAGCAGTTACGTAGCGGGATTAGACCAAGAGACCCAGTACTTC,CASSYVAGLDQETQYF
-,TRBV7-8,-,14,TRBJ1-1,TGTGCCAGCAGCTTAAATGGGCTGAACACTGAAGCTTTCTTT,CASSLNGLNTEAFF
-,TRBV7-8,-,15,TRBJ1-5,TGTGCCAGCAGCTTATTCAGGGAACCTAATCAGCCCCAGCATTTT,CASSLFREPNQPQHF
-,TRBV5-1,TRBD2,14,TRBJ2-1,TGCGCCAGCAGCTTGGTGGTGACTAGCCATGAGCAGTTCTTC,CASSLVVTSHEQFF
-,TRBV7-2,-,14,TRBJ1-6,TGTGCCAGCAGGGGGGGGACCCGGGGCTCACCCCTCCACTTT,CASRGGTRGSPLHF
-,TRBV7-9,-,11,TRBJ2-1,TGTGCCAGCAGTCAAGCCCACGGGCAGTTCTTC,CASSQAHGQFF
-,TRBV19,TRBD2,15,TRBJ2-1,TGTGCCAGTAGTATAGTAGCGGGAGGGCGCCATGAGCAGTTCTTC,CASSIVAGGRHEQFF